This passage covers 2 T cell receptor beta chains from one sample sequenced in a study of technical replicates of blood from several donors. Libraries were prepared by immunoSEQ multiplex PCR; TCRdb keeps only in-frame clonotypes and omits some of them. This table holds some 73,000 clones, 85% to 95% found once. The specimen was PBMCs. The origin of the receptors is a human donor in good health. Some clones in this sample may be carry-over from other donors' samples.

The chain employs TRBV25-1 and TRBJ2-1, with 8 bases matching TRBD2. J gave up 6 bases and V 4 bases, and 5 bases lay outside the gene matches. The CDR3 is 14 residues long. Germline V gene sequence: CDR1 MGHDK, CDR2 SYGVNS. The CDR3 nucleotides read TGTGCCAGCAGTGCGGGGGGGCTGTTCAATGAGCAGTTCTTC. Protein product: CASSAGGLFNEQFF.

As DNA, the CDR3 is TGTGCCAGCAGCTCGGAAAGGGGGCAGAACACTGAAGCTTTCTTT. It encodes CASSSERGQNTEAFF. The V call is TRBV13, the J call TRBJ1-1; 7 bases are shared with TRBD1. J gave up 1 base and V 4 bases, and 6 bases lay outside the gene matches. CDR1 is PRHDT, CDR2 FYEKMQ, per germline (reference sequence). The CDR3 covers 15 residues. Full variable domain (rest looked up from reference TRBV13 and TRBJ1-1): AAGVIQSPRHLIKEKRETATLKCYPIPRHDTVYWYQQGPGQDPQFLISFYEKMQSDKGSIPDRFSAQQFSDYHSELNMSSLELGDSALYFCASSSERGQNTEAFFGQGTRLTVV.